Listed here are 11 T cell receptor beta chains from one sample, sequenced in a study of beta chain features in type 1 diabetes. Expressed TCRB transcripts were sequenced because the entire RNA isolate underwent reverse transcription. Some clones are missing from TCRdb's copy, which holds only in-frame ones; the method was immunoSEQ multiplex PCR. The data contain about 130,000 clones, 9% to 9.5% of them singletons. Sequencing input: central memory CD4+ T cells from blood. The receptors were sampled from a man aged 18 to 30 in good health.

This chain connects TRBV2 to TRBJ2-5; tentatively, D is TRBD2 (6 bases). The CDR3 has 14 residues. V gave up 4 bases and J gave up 3 bases, with 12 bases separating them. Germline CDR1 and CDR2: SNHLY and FYNNEI. This chain's CDR3 is CASSGDWGEETQYF. Written as DNA, the CDR3 is TGTGCCAGCAGTGGGGACTGGGGGGAAGAGACCCAGTACTTC.

This clone showed up just a few times. This chain connects TRBV5-6 to TRBJ2-7; 9 bases align to TRBD1. V gave up 7 bases and J gave up 2 bases; unmatched junction bases: 4. Per the germline V gene, CDR1 is SGHDT and CDR2 is YYEEEE. CDR3 size: 13 residues. The CDR3 nucleotides are TGTGCCAGCTTCCGGACAGGGGCCTACGAGCAGTACTTC. It encodes CASFRTGAYEQYF.

The rearrangement joins TRBV9 to TRBJ2-3, with 10 bases aligning to TRBD2. V trimming: 0 bases; J trimming: 5 bases; junction bases outside the gene matches: 6. Germline loops: CDR1 SGDLS, CDR2 YYNGEE. The CDR3 runs 16 residues. The CDR3: CASSVARSGGLDTQYF. The CDR3 DNA sequence: TGTGCCAGCAGCGTAGCGCGTAGCGGGGGGTTAGATACGCAGTATTTT.

This clone turned up a few times. This sequence joins TRBV4-3 and TRBJ2-4; no definite D call. CDR3 length: 16 residues. Looked up from germline, CDR1 is LGHNA and CDR2 is YSLEER. Between the trimmed V and J ends, which lost 1 base and 7 bases, there was a span of 17 bases. CDR3 coding DNA: TGCGCCAGCAGCCAAGCAAGCGTCGGCAGAGGCAACATTCAGTACTTC. Translating it yields CASSQASVGRGNIQYF.

The chain links TRBV10-1 to TRBJ2-5, with TRBD1 as a possible D gene (6 bases). There are 15 residues in the CDR3. With 10 bases removed from V and 0 bases from J, the gap between germline ends came to 18 bases. In germline, CDR1 is WNHNN, CDR2 SYGVQD (reference sequence). CDR3 DNA: TGCGCCACCTCGGCGCAGGGGATTTACCAAGAGACCCAGTACTTC. As protein: CATSAQGIYQETQYF.

This clone was counted between two and nine times. The chain uses TRBV4-2 and TRBJ2-7; TRBD1 is a possible D gene (5 bases). There are 15 residues in the CDR3. In germline, CDR1 is LGHNA, CDR2 YNFKEQ. V lost 0 bases and J lost 2, with 11 bases in between. CDR3: CASSQDLQGAYEQYF. For the CDR3, the DNA is TGTGCCAGCAGCCAAGATCTCCAGGGCGCCTACGAGCAGTACTTC.

The table lists this clone with a few counts. V gene TRBV11-2 combines with J gene TRBJ2-1; 9 positions agree with TRBD2. This CDR3 region has 18 residues. V dropped 3 bases and J dropped 6; count of bases not matched to a gene: 15. Germline V gene data show CDR1 as SGHAT and CDR2 as FQNNGV. CDR3 residues: CASSFLPVSLAGTNEQFF. For the CDR3, the DNA is TGTGCCAGCAGCTTTCTTCCCGTTTCCCTAGCGGGGACCAATGAGCAGTTCTTC.

The sample holds a few counts of this clone. The gene calls are TRBV4-1 and TRBJ2-7; a possible D gene is TRBD2 (7 bases). The CDR3 extends over 16 amino acids. V shed 0 bases and J shed 7 bases, with 19 bases lying between them. The germline V gene has CDR1 MGHRA and CDR2 YSYEKL. CDR3 sequence (DNA): TGCGCCAGCAGCCAAGATTTAGGACGGGGGGCGGAGGAGCAGTACTTC. As protein: CASSQDLGRGAEEQYF.

The rearrangement joins TRBV7-2 to TRBJ1-5; D remains unclear. Trimming removed 0 bases at V and 7 bases at J, with 7 bases between. CDR1 and CDR2 (germline): SGHTA, FQGNSA. The CDR3 spans 13 residues. The CDR3 region has the DNA TGTGCCAGCAGCTTAGCCCTATACCAGCCCCAGCATTTT. Encoded protein: CASSLALYQPQHF.

V gene TRBV11-2 combines with J gene TRBJ2-7, with a weak D call TRBD1 (6 bases). The germline gives CDR1 SGHAT, CDR2 FQNNGV. The CDR3 extends over 17 amino acids. The ends were cut back, 1 base at V and 2 bases at J, with 18 bases in the middle. CDR3 residues: CASSLVLTTGGTYEQYF. As DNA, the CDR3 is TGTGCCAGCAGCTTAGTTTTGACGACAGGAGGAACCTACGAGCAGTACTTC.

V and J are TRBV7-8 and TRBJ2-3, with D uncertain. This CDR3 contains 14 residues. Germline V gene sequence: CDR1 SGHVS, CDR2 FQNEAQ. Deletions cut 0 bases from V and 8 bases from J, with 12 bases between. The CDR3 protein is CASSLASFPFTQYF. The CDR3 DNA reads as TGTGCCAGCAGCTTAGCTAGTTTTCCTTTTACGCAGTATTTT.